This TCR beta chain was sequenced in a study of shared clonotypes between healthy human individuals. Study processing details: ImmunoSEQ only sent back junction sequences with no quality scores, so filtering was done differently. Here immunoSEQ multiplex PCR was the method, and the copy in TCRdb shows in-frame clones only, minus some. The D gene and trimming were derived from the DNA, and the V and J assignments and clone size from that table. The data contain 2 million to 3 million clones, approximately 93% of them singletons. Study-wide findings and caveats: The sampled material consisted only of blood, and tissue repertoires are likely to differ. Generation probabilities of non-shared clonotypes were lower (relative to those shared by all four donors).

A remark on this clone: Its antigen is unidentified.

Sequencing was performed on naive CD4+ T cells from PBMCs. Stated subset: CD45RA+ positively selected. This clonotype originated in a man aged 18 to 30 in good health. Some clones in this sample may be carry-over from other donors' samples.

CDR3 nucleotide sequence: TGTGCCAGAAGCCGGGGACTAGCGGCCCCAAGGGCCCAGTACTTC. Translated, it gives CARSRGLAAPRAQYF. This chain links TRBV5-3 with TRBJ2-5; 11 bases align to TRBD2. TRBV5-3 is placed among ORFs of uncertain function. The CDR3 loop spans 15 amino acids. V shed 4 bases, J shed 9 bases, and the junction held 11 bases outside the gene matches.